The clone carrying this TCR beta chain is a singleton in its sample. These data are taken from a study of blood T cell repertoires in COVID-19. Study at large: PBMCs, B-cell-depleted T cells, or T cells provided the cDNA or gDNA that made up the material.

Sequencing was performed with immunoSEQ multiplex PCR; in TCRdb, only in-frame clones are kept and a portion is missing. The sample yields about 120,000 clones, 70% to 80% seen once. CDR3 length: 19 amino acids. Sequencing input: peripheral blood. The receptor was derived from a woman between 55 and 75 years old with acute or convalescent COVID-19. V is TRBV21-1 and J is TRBJ2-2; whether TRBD2, the table's D call, matches the DNA was not checked. TRBV21-1 counts as a pseudogene. The CDR3 coding sequence is TGTGCCAGCAGCTGCCCAGCGGGGGTAGCGGGGGTGAACACCGGGGAGCTGTTTTTT. Translating it yields CASSCPAGVAGVNTGELFF.